The 13 T cell receptor beta chains given below trace back to one sample, sequenced in a study of T-cell memory formation after mild COVID-19 (dated by TCRdb to about 2021). The library relied on 5' RACE. TCRdb records Illumina NovaSeq 6000 as the sequencer. TCRdb itself trimmed the public reads at Q25 with fastp, ran MiXCR and retained productive beta chains. Rows are unified per CDR3 protein, each entry keeping the most common DNA and genes. This sample holds fewer than 150,000 distinct CDR3 sequences; 22% were observed only once. The ten most abundant clones make up about two fifths of the sample. The specimen sequenced was PBMCs or a T cell subset sorted from them (not recorded which). The source of these receptors is a man younger than 30 who had mild COVID-19 (a few samples of this study predate the infection). The sample titles of this study are shuffled in the database, so cell type and time point are left out; the donor was told from shared clones.

This chain links TRBV15 with TRBJ1-1; D possibly corresponds to TRBD1 (6 bases). CDR3 size: 14 residues. V was cut by 3 bases and J by 6 bases, with 14 bases left in between. Germline CDR1 reads LNHNV; CDR2 reads YYDKDF (reference sequence). The CDR3 DNA is TGTGCCACCAGCAGTAGAGGGGGGATAGCTGAAGCTTTCTTT. Translation: CATSSRGGIAEAFF.

This clonotype was observed a few times. This sequence joins TRBV14 and TRBJ2-5, with 7 bases matching TRBD1. CDR1 is SGHDN, CDR2 FVKESK, per germline. J gave up 2 bases and V 0 bases, and 3 bases lay outside the gene matches. This CDR3 contains 15 residues. Here the CDR3 DNA reads TGTGCCAGCAGCCAAGAGGGGACAGATCAAGAGACCCAGTACTTC. Translating gives CASSQEGTDQETQYF.

The chain is built from TRBV4-1 and TRBJ1-6, with D uncertain. V was pared by 2 bases and J by 3 bases, with 2 bases between. Looked up from germline, CDR1 is MGHRA and CDR2 is YSYEKL. The CDR3 is 13 residues long. For the CDR3, the DNA is TGCGCCAGCAGCCAAAGCTATAATTCACCCCTCCACTTT. Encoded protein: CASSQSYNSPLHF.

This clonotype was seen a few times. The V call is TRBV23-1, the J call TRBJ2-7; TRBD2 might be the D (6 bases). TRBV23-1 is an ORF; its function is uncertain. V shed 0 bases and J shed 1 base, with 16 bases lying between them. This CDR3 has 17 residues. The CDR3 loop reads CASSQSGLGGLSYEQYV. As DNA, the CDR3 is TGCGCCAGCAGTCAATCGGGTCTTGGTGGACTATCCTACGAGCAGTACGTC.

This chain links TRBV27 with TRBJ2-7, with TRBD2 matching 7 bases. With 3 bases clipped from V and 3 bases from J, the junction kept 5 bases outside the gene matches. Germline V gives CDR1 MNHEY, CDR2 SMNVEV (reference sequence). The CDR3 totals 14 residues. The CDR3 DNA reads as TGTGCCAGCAGTTTTTGGCCTAGCGGCTACGAGCAGTACTTC. Its protein is CASSFWPSGYEQYF.

The V gene is TRBV4-3, the J gene TRBJ2-3; tentatively, D is TRBD1 or TRBD2 (5 bases each). The CDR3 contains 17 residues. The ends were cut back, 1 base at V and 0 bases at J, with 14 bases in the middle. Germline CDR1 and CDR2: LGHNA and YSLEER. The CDR3 region is CASSQAPTRGSTDTQYF. CDR3 sequence (DNA): TGCGCCAGCAGCCAAGCTCCCACTAGGGGCAGCACAGATACGCAGTATTTT.

The CDR3 sequence is CASSLGTSGEQFF. The CDR3 DNA reads as TGCGCCAGCAGCCTGGGGACTAGCGGGGAGCAGTTCTTC. The V gene is TRBV4-3, the J gene TRBJ2-1, with TRBD2 matching 12 bases. The germline gives CDR1 LGHNA, CDR2 YSLEER. This CDR3 has 13 amino acids. J was trimmed by 10 bases and V by 4 bases; bases with no gene match: 2.

The chain recombines TRBV5-5 with TRBJ2-7, with 8 bases matching TRBD1. Germline-derived CDR1 and CDR2 are SGHKS and YYEKEE (reference sequence). The CDR3 extends over 15 amino acids. Unmatched junction bases numbered 10, after V lost 4 bases and J lost 4 bases. CDR3 DNA: TGTGCCAGCAGCCTAGGGAGGACAGGGAGGTACGAGCAGTACTTC. Its protein product is CASSLGRTGRYEQYF.

This clonotype was observed a handful of times. V gene TRBV5-4 combines with J gene TRBJ2-5; perhaps TRBD1 as D (6 bases). CDR3 length equals 14 residues. Germline lookup yields CDR1 SGHNT and CDR2 YYREEE (reference sequence). V gave up 1 base and J gave up 5 bases, with 12 bases separating them. The CDR3 DNA sequence: TGTGCCAGCAGCTTGAGGCAGGGGCTGGAGACCCAGTACTTC. Translation gives CASSLRQGLETQYF.

The sample holds a few counts of this clonotype. The chain employs TRBV4-3 and TRBJ2-2; weak D call: TRBD2 (6 bases). Germline V gives CDR1 LGHNA, CDR2 YSLEER. CDR3 length: 16 amino acids. V was clipped by 0 bases and J by 2 bases, with 10 bases between them. The CDR3 here is CASSQDGGINTGELFF. The CDR3 bases are TGCGCCAGCAGCCAAGATGGCGGGATAAACACCGGGGAGCTGTTTTTT.

V gene TRBV20-1 combines with J gene TRBJ2-3; D not resolved. The CDR3 loop spans 14 amino acids. Germline-derived CDR1 and CDR2 are DFQATT and SNEGSKA (reference sequence). Between the trimmed V and J ends, which lost 2 bases and 0 bases, there was a span of 9 bases. CDR3 DNA: TGCAGTGCTAGATGGCCGGCTAGCACAGATACGCAGTATTTT. Its protein is CSARWPASTDTQYF.

This clonotype has just a few counts. This sequence joins TRBV29-1 and TRBJ2-2; D remains unclear. The CDR3 is 13 residues long. Germline CDR1 SQVTM, CDR2 ANQGSEA. The germline V and J ends were trimmed by 0 bases and 4 bases, with 6 bases remaining between them. The DNA of the CDR3 is TGCAGCGTTGAAGATCTTGGCACCGGGGAGCTGTTTTTT. It specifies CSVEDLGTGELFF.

In this sample, this clonotype turned up a few times. V and J are TRBV6-5 and TRBJ2-7; unclear D gene. The ends were cut back, 2 bases at V and 2 bases at J, with 7 bases in the middle. The V gene's germline CDR1 is MNHEY and CDR2 SVGAGI. This CDR3 is built from 13 residues. The CDR3, as DNA: TGTGCCAGCAGTTACGGAAGCACCTACGAGCAGTACTTC. The encoded protein is CASSYGSTYEQYF.